This TCR beta chain was retrieved from a study of blood T cell repertoires in COVID-19. Study information: Samples taken during acute and convalescent COVID-19 were collected in the United States, Italy and Spain. In each case, the material was cDNA or gDNA derived from T cells, B-cell-depleted T cells, or PBMCs.

Seattle cases were enrolled at active infection and followed longitudinally. Looked up from germline, CDR1 is SGHDT and CDR2 is YYEEEE. The trim removed 4 bases at V and 5 bases at J, leaving 4 bases unmatched. The CDR3 totals 14 residues. Methods used by the authors: The authors estimated nucleated cell counts from reference gene primer amplification. The assay was immunoSEQ multiplex PCR, and TCRdb's table has in-frame clones only and misses some. V and J calls and clone size are copied from that table; D and trimming were computed from the DNA. The profile shows almost 200,000 clones, roughly 80% of them singletons.

This TCR was sampled from a man aged 55-75 years with COVID-19, enrolled during active disease. The specimen sequenced was peripheral blood. J is TRBJ1-3 and V is TRBV5-6, with 9 bases matching TRBD1. CDR3 sequence reads: CASSTDRGRNTIYF. For the CDR3, the DNA is TGTGCCAGCAGCACGGACAGGGGAAGAAACACCATATATTTT.